The 6 T cell receptor beta chains below come from one sample, sequenced in a study of CD4 and CD8 cells across lung adenocarcinoma regions. TCRdb independently ran MiXCR on the PCR reads; one entry per CDR3 protein. The table shows some 27,000 distinct CDR3 sequences, with around 53% occurring only once. The sequenced sample was CD8+ T cells from the center of a lung tumor. These receptors were collected from a male donor with lung adenocarcinoma. The CD4 and CD8 labels of this study may be unreliable.

This clonotype was seen a few times. The chain is built from TRBV6-1 and TRBJ2-1, with 10 bases fitting TRBD2. The CDR3 extends over 14 amino acids. V lost 7 bases to trimming and J lost 3 bases; unmatched junction nucleotides: 3. Germline V gene data show CDR1 as MNHNS and CDR2 as SASEGT. The DNA of the CDR3 is TGTGCCAGCACTCTAGCGGGAGTCTACAATGAGCAGTTCTTC. It translates to CASTLAGVYNEQFF.

Regarding this clonotype: At one end, the junction sequence differs from germline, possibly due to a read error. V is TRBV27 and J is TRBJ2-3; 8 bases match TRBD2. CDR1 and CDR2 (germline): MNHEY, SMNVEV (reference sequence). The CDR3 has 16 amino acids. The CDR3, as DNA: TGTGCCAGCAGTTTACTTGCGGGGGGAACCAAAGACACTCAGTATTTC. Its protein is CASSLLAGGTKDTQYF.

The V gene is TRBV10-3, the J gene TRBJ2-4; 8 bases fit TRBD2. The CDR3 contains 14 residues. Germline lookup yields CDR1 ENHRY and CDR2 SYGVKD. The V and J ends lost 7 bases and 12 bases, in that order; junction bases with no gene match: 14. The CDR3 coding sequence is TGTGCCATCACGGGGGGGTGCGCCGCAGACACTCAGTACTTC. This sequence encodes CAITGGCAADTQYF.

This clonotype was picked up a small number of times. Mismatch with germline at one junction end may stem from a read error. The chain recombines TRBV6-1 with TRBJ2-4, with D perhaps TRBD2 (7 bases). The CDR3 covers 14 residues. CDR1 MNHNS and CDR2 SASEGT come from the germline V gene. CDR3 in amino acids: CGGTGAGAKNTQYF. The CDR3 DNA follows: TGTGGCGGCACGGGGGCGGGAGCCAAAAACACTCAGTACTTC.

The chain couples TRBV27 to TRBJ2-1, with 9 bases matching TRBD2. CDR1 is MNHEY and CDR2 is SMNVEV in the germline V gene (reference sequence). The J segment lost 7 bases and the V segment lost 6 bases, leaving 10 bases of the junction unmatched. The CDR3 is 15 amino acids. The CDR3 region is CASRFSGRGSNEQFF. CDR3 coding DNA: TGTGCCAGCAGATTTAGCGGGAGAGGCAGTAATGAGCAGTTCTTC.

In this sample, this clonotype turned up many times. The gene calls are TRBV6-1 and TRBJ2-1; 7 bases map to TRBD2. V dropped 7 bases and J dropped 0; count of bases not matched to a gene: 6. From germline, CDR1 is MNHNS and CDR2 SASEGT. The CDR3 length is 15 residues. CDR3 loop: CASTPGGPSYNEQFF. Written as DNA, the CDR3 is TGTGCCAGCACCCCGGGAGGTCCCTCCTACAATGAGCAGTTCTTC.